These 12 T cell receptor beta chains came from one sample sequenced in a study of CD8 T cells in Susac syndrome. RNA in amounts of roughly 0.45 to 1 ug was reverse transcribed with random hexamers. TCRdb re-analysed the immunoSEQ multiplex PCR reads in MiXCR, keeping a single row per CDR3 protein. The table has roughly 190,000 distinct CDR3 sequences, about 95% seen once. Source material: CD8+ T cells from PBMCs. The receptors stem from a human donor with Susac syndrome.

The chain carries TRBV5-1 and TRBJ2-3, with no clear D. Trimming took off 2 bases at V and 2 bases at J, with 9 bases between the two ends. This CDR3 spans 14 amino acids. Germline V gives CDR1 SGHRS, CDR2 YFSETQ. DNA for the CDR3: TGCGCCAGCAGCTTCGGAGAATACACAGATACGCAGTATTTT. It encodes CASSFGEYTDTQYF.

Only one count was recorded for this clonotype. The rearrangement joins TRBV20-1 to TRBJ2-2; 9 bases map to TRBD1. This CDR3 spans 15 amino acids. V was pared by 5 bases and J by 4 bases, with 8 bases of the junction left unmatched. Germline values: CDR1 DFQATT, CDR2 SNEGSKA (reference sequence). CDR3 nucleotide sequence: TGCAGTGCTTGGGGGGGGACAGGGACCACCGGGGAGCTGTTTTTT. Its translation: CSAWGGTGTTGELFF.

The chain combines TRBV18 with TRBJ1-6, with no clear D. V lost 1 base and J lost 5, with 9 bases in between. Germline V CDR1 and CDR2: KGHSH, LQKENI. CDR3 length: 15 amino acids. The CDR3 nucleotides are TGTGCCAGCTCACCACGAGACACCAATAATTCACCCCTCCACTTT. Encoded protein: CASSPRDTNNSPLHF.

J is TRBJ2-3 and V is TRBV21-1; the D call TRBD1 from the table was never checked on the DNA. TRBV21-1 is labeled a pseudogene. The CDR3 spans 11 residues. CDR3 sequence: CASSSPYTQYF. CDR3 DNA: TGTGCCAGCAGCTCCCCTTATACGCAGTATTTT.

The V and J genes are TRBV9 and TRBJ1-6; D is ambiguous. Per germline, CDR1 SGDLS and CDR2 YYNGEE. Trimming left V 3 bases short and J 5 bases short, with 18 bases between. This CDR3 contains 17 residues. CDR3 sequence: CASSAHLSQSHNSPLHF. Here the CDR3 DNA reads TGTGCCAGCAGCGCCCACCTTTCGCAGTCTCATAATTCACCCCTCCACTTT.

CDR3 loop: CSAHPGGVAQYF. The CDR3 DNA is TGCAGTGCCCACCCGGGGGGGGTTGCGCAGTATTTT. J is TRBJ2-3 and V is TRBV20-1, with TRBD2 matching 8 bases. This CDR3 contains 12 residues. V was pared by 6 bases and J by 10 bases, with 9 bases of the junction left unmatched. In germline, CDR1 is DFQATT, CDR2 SNEGSKA (reference sequence).

V gene TRBV5-1 combines with J gene TRBJ2-1; TRBD1 aligns across 7 bases. Germline CDR1 and CDR2: SGHRS and YFSETQ. The CDR3 runs 13 residues. V was clipped by 0 bases and J by 8 bases; unmatched bases: 2. This chain's CDR3 is CASSLGDSYEQFF. The CDR3 DNA reads TGCGCCAGCAGCTTGGGGGACAGCTATGAGCAGTTCTTC.

The chain has TRBV5-6 and TRBJ2-2; perhaps TRBD1 as D (5 bases). V was shortened by 1 base and J by 1 base, with 8 bases between the two germline ends. There are 15 residues in the CDR3. Germline CDR1 SGHDT, CDR2 YYEEEE. CDR3 protein: CASSLRQGNTGELFF. CDR3 DNA sequence: TGTGCCAGCAGCTTGAGGCAGGGGAACACCGGGGAGCTGTTTTTT. The full variable domain, completed using reference TRBV5-6 and TRBJ2-2, is DAGVTQSPTHLIKTRGQQVTLRCSPKSGHDTVSWYQQALGQGPQFIFQYYEEEERQRGNFPDRFSGHQFPNYSSELNVNALLLGDSALYLCASSLRQGNTGELFFGEGSRLTVL.

The chain is built from TRBV28 and TRBJ2-7; perhaps TRBD2 as D (5 bases). The V end was cut by 6 bases, the J end by 1 base, with 13 bases between. There are 14 residues in the CDR3. CDR1 and CDR2 from the germline V gene are MDHEN and SYDVKM. CDR3 sequence reads: CASRRVGGSYEQYF. CDR3 sequence (DNA): TGTGCCAGCAGGAGAGTCGGCGGGTCCTACGAGCAGTACTTC.

V gene TRBV4-1 combines with J gene TRBJ2-1; 8 bases map to TRBD2. This CDR3 contains 16 residues. Germline V gene data show CDR1 as MGHRA and CDR2 as YSYEKL. The V gene end was trimmed by 1 base and the J gene end by 5 bases; junction bases not matched to a gene: 7. DNA for the CDR3: TGCGCCAGCAGCCAAGGACTAGCGCTCACTAACAATGAGCAGTTCTTC. Translated, it gives CASSQGLALTNNEQFF.

The J gene is TRBJ2-7, the V gene TRBV20-1, with TRBD1 matching over 7 bases. V lost 5 bases, J lost 3 bases, and 7 bases stayed unmatched. Per the germline V gene, CDR1 is DFQATT and CDR2 is SNEGSKA (reference sequence). The CDR3 has 13 amino acids. CDR3 DNA: TGCAGTGCTCCCGGGACAGAATACTACGAGCAGTACTTC. It translates to CSAPGTEYYEQYF.

This CDR3 is CASSFLNQPQHF. The CDR3 region has the DNA TGTGCCAGCAGCTTCCTTAATCAGCCCCAGCATTTT. This chain joins TRBV7-9 and TRBJ1-5; D is unresolved. In germline, CDR1 is SEHNR, CDR2 FQNEAQ (reference sequence). V lost 3 bases and J lost 4, with 4 bases in between. The CDR3 is 12 amino acids.